Shown below are 15 T cell receptor beta chains from a single sample sequenced in a study of PD-L1 blockade in urothelial cancer. Sequenced by immunoSEQ multiplex PCR; TCRdb stores in-frame clones only, minus some. The sample yields approximately 39,000 clones, around four fifths seen once. Time point reported: pretreatment peripheral blood. The specimen comprised PBMCs, sampled around atezolizumab (anti-PD-L1) treatment. These receptors were obtained from an elderly man with urothelial cancer.

The chain carries TRBV4-1 and TRBJ1-2, with D unclear. The CDR3 loop spans 15 amino acids. Trimming stripped 4 bases from V and 6 bases from J, with 18 bases between. Per the germline V gene, CDR1 is MGHRA and CDR2 is YSYEKL. CDR3 DNA sequence: TGCGCCAGCAGCCGCGGAGGGTCACAGAGAGATGGCTACACCTTC. Translating gives CASSRGGSQRDGYTF.

This chain connects TRBV9 to TRBJ2-7, with D perhaps matching TRBD2 (5 bases). Germline-derived CDR1 and CDR2 are SGDLS and YYNGEE. The length of the CDR3 is 13 residues. Trimming cost V 3 bases and J 3 bases, with 10 bases left between them. DNA of the CDR3: TGTGCCAGCAGCGGAAACCGGGACTACGAGCAGTACTTC. It is translated as CASSGNRDYEQYF. The full variable domain, with the rest looked up from reference TRBV9 and TRBJ2-7, is DSGVTQTPKHLITATGQRVTLRCSPRSGDLSVYWYQQSLDQGLQFLIQYYNGEERAKGNILERFSAQQFPDLHSELNLSSLELGDSALYFCASSGNRDYEQYFGPGTRLTVT.

The V and J genes are TRBV29-1 and TRBJ1-1; D possibly corresponds to TRBD1 (5 bases). The germline V and J ends were trimmed by 7 bases and 5 bases, with 17 bases remaining between them. The CDR3 is 13 residues long. Germline CDR1 SQVTM, CDR2 ANQGSEA. The CDR3: CSAKENQGTEAFF. As DNA, the CDR3 is TGCAGCGCCAAGGAAAATCAGGGTACTGAAGCTTTCTTT.

CDR3 sequence: CASRLDSYGYTF. Written as DNA, the CDR3 is TGTGCAAGTCGCTTAGACAGCTATGGCTACACCTTC. The gene calls are TRBV12-2 and TRBJ1-2; the DNA was not compared with TRBD1, the D call given in the table. TRBV12-2 has pseudogene status. This CDR3 spans 12 amino acids.

The chain employs TRBV9 and TRBJ2-6, with a possible D match to TRBD2 (6 bases). The germline V gene has CDR1 SGDLS and CDR2 YYNGEE. The CDR3 is 16 residues long. Trimming took off 3 bases at V and 4 bases at J, with 14 bases between the two ends. The CDR3 sequence: CASSGSGGAGANVLTF. CDR3 bases: TGTGCCAGCAGCGGCTCCGGGGGAGCCGGGGCCAACGTCCTGACTTTC.

The V call is TRBV7-6, the J call TRBJ2-1; a weak D match, TRBD2 (5 bases). Trimming pared 4 bases from V and 3 bases from J, leaving 19 bases between. Germline V gene lookup returns CDR1 SGHVS and CDR2 FNYEAQ. The CDR3 is 17 residues long. DNA for the CDR3: TGTGCCAGCAGCTCCCAAGCCTCCGGAGGCAACTACAATGAGCAGTTCTTC. Its translation: CASSSQASGGNYNEQFF.

This clone was detected only once. The rearrangement uses TRBV27 and TRBJ2-1; D not resolved. The ends were cut back, 4 bases at V and 7 bases at J, with 14 bases in the middle. This CDR3 comprises 14 residues. In germline, CDR1 is MNHEY, CDR2 SMNVEV (reference sequence). The CDR3 reads CASSSRQRFNEQFF. The CDR3 coding sequence is TGTGCCAGCAGTTCTCGGCAGCGATTTAATGAGCAGTTCTTC.

Note on this clone: Other DNA sequences in the sample encode the same CDR3. This sequence joins TRBV27 and TRBJ2-6, with a tentative D call TRBD2 (5 bases). The CDR3 runs 17 residues. V lost 8 bases to trimming and J lost 2 bases, with 19 bases between them. From germline, CDR1 is MNHEY and CDR2 SMNVEV (reference sequence). In DNA, the CDR3 is TGTGCCAGCGGGCGGATGCCGGGATACGCTGGGGCCAACGTCCTGACTTTC. Translated, it gives CASGRMPGYAGANVLTF. Together with reference TRBV27 and TRBJ2-6, the CDR3 gives the full variable domain: EAQVTQNPRYLITVTGKKLTVTCSQNMNHEYMSWYRQDPGLGLRQIYYSMNVEVTDKGDVPEGYKVSRKEKRNFPLILESPSPNQTSLYFCASGRMPGYAGANVLTFGAGSRLTVL.

The V gene is TRBV7-2, the J gene TRBJ2-5; D not resolved. CDR3 size: 14 residues. V was clipped by 3 bases and J by 5 bases, with 13 bases between them. In germline, CDR1 is SGHTA, CDR2 FQGNSA. CDR3 amino acids: CASSFRSVEETQYF. CDR3 nucleotide sequence: TGTGCCAGCAGCTTTAGATCGGTGGAGGAGACCCAGTACTTC.

This clone was recorded only once. CDR3 residues: CASSEGGRLYNEQFF. The CDR3 DNA follows: TGTGCCAGCAGCGAGGGAGGGAGGCTCTACAATGAGCAGTTCTTC. This sequence joins TRBV9 and TRBJ2-1, with TRBD2 matching 7 bases. V lost 3 bases, J lost 3 bases, and 6 bases stayed unmatched. The CDR3 covers 15 residues. The germline V gene encodes CDR1 SGDLS and CDR2 YYNGEE. Using reference TRBV9 and TRBJ2-1 for the parts outside the CDR3, the full variable domain is DSGVTQTPKHLITATGQRVTLRCSPRSGDLSVYWYQQSLDQGLQFLIQYYNGEERAKGNILERFSAQQFPDLHSELNLSSLELGDSALYFCASSEGGRLYNEQFFGPGTRLTVL.

This clone was counted between two and nine times. The chain uses TRBV27 and TRBJ2-7; 7 nucleotides line up with TRBD2. The CDR3 extends over 16 amino acids. J was trimmed by 0 bases and V by 3 bases; bases with no gene match: 8. Per the germline V gene, CDR1 is MNHEY and CDR2 is SMNVEV (reference sequence). CDR3: CASSLLAGVSSYEQYF. The CDR3 DNA is TGTGCCAGCAGTTTGTTGGCGGGAGTTAGCTCCTACGAGCAGTACTTC.

The gene calls are TRBV5-1 and TRBJ1-5, with a tentative D call TRBD1 (6 bases). Trimming took off 1 base at V and 4 bases at J, with 9 bases between the two ends. CDR1 SGHRS and CDR2 YFSETQ come from the germline V gene. This CDR3 has 14 amino acids. The CDR3 DNA reads as TGCGCCAGCAGCTTGACAGGGATGAATCAGCCCCAGCATTTT. Translation gives CASSLTGMNQPQHF. The full variable domain, completed using reference TRBV5-1 and TRBJ1-5, is KAGVTQTPRYLIKTRGQQVTLSCSPISGHRSVSWYQQTPGQGLQFLFEYFSETQRNKGNFPGRFSGRQFSNSRSEMNVSTLELGDSALYLCASSLTGMNQPQHFGDGTRLSIL.

The J gene is TRBJ1-1, the V gene TRBV5-4; 9 bases agree with TRBD1. This CDR3 has 14 amino acids. The trim removed 4 bases at V and 1 base at J, leaving 2 bases unmatched. The germline gives CDR1 SGHNT, CDR2 YYREEE (reference sequence). The CDR3: CASSRTGANTEAFF. The CDR3 DNA sequence: TGTGCCAGCAGCCGGACAGGGGCGAACACTGAAGCTTTCTTT.

V gene TRBV7-2 combines with J gene TRBJ2-7, with D possibly TRBD1 on 6 matching bases. There are 16 residues in the CDR3. The germline V gene encodes CDR1 SGHTA and CDR2 FQGNSA. Trimming took off 5 bases at V and 2 bases at J, with 19 bases between the two ends. The CDR3 sequence: CASSLVEAGTPYEQYF. CDR3 nucleotides: TGTGCCAGCAGCCTCGTGGAGGCAGGGACACCCTACGAGCAGTACTTC.

The genes are TRBV5-1 and TRBJ2-7; tentatively, D is TRBD1 (5 bases). Germline-derived CDR1 and CDR2 are SGHRS and YFSETQ. CDR3 size: 14 residues. V shed 2 bases and J shed 3 bases, with 12 bases lying between them. CDR3 region: CASSFGPQVYEQYF. Written as DNA, the CDR3 is TGCGCCAGCAGCTTTGGACCACAGGTCTACGAGCAGTACTTC. Looking up the rest from reference TRBV5-1 and TRBJ2-7 gives the full variable domain: KAGVTQTPRYLIKTRGQQVTLSCSPISGHRSVSWYQQTPGQGLQFLFEYFSETQRNKGNFPGRFSGRQFSNSRSEMNVSTLELGDSALYLCASSFGPQVYEQYFGPGTRLTVT.